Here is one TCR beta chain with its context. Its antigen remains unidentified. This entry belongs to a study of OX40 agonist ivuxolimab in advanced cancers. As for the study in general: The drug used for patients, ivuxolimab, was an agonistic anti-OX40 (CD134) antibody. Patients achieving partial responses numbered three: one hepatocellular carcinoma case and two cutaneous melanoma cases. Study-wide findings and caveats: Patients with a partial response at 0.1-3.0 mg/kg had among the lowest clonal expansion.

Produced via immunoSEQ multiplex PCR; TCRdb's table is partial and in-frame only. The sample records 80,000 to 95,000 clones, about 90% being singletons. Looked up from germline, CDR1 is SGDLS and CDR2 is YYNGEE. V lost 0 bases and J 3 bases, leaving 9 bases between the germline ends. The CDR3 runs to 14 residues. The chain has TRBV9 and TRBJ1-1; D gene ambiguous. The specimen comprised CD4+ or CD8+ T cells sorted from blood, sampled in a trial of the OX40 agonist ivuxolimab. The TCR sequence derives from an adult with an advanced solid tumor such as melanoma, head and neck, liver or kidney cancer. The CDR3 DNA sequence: TGTGCCAGCAGCGTAGAAGGGTTGGACACTGAAGCTTTCTTT. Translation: CASSVEGLDTEAFF.